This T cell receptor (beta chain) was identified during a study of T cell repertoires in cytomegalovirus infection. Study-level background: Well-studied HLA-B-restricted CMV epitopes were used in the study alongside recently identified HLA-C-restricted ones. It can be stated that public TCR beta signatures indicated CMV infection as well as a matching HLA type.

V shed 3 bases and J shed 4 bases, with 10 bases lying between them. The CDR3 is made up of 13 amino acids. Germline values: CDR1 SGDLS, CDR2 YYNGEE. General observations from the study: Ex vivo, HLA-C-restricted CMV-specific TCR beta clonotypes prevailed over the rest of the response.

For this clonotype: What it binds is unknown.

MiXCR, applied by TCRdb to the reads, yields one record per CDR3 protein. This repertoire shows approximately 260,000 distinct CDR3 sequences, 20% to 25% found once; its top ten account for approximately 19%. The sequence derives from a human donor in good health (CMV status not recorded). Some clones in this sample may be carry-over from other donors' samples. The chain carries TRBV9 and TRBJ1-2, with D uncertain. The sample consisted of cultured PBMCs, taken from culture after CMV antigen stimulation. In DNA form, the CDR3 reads TGTGCCAGCAGCGCGGAGCCCGGCTATGGCTACACCTTC. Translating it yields CASSAEPGYGYTF.